This T cell receptor (beta chain) is from a study of cytomegalovirus exposure and HLA in healthy donors. General study findings and limits: The majority of CMV-associated TCR beta chains were reported as apparently HLA-restricted in a later analysis.

Details on this clone: What it binds is not known.

The CDR3 runs 16 residues. V gave up 6 bases and J gave up 4 bases; unmatched junction bases: 5. Germline-derived CDR1 and CDR2 are MGHDK and SYGVNS. The PCR used 60 Vbeta and 13 Jbeta primers. Sequencing was performed with immunoSEQ multiplex PCR; in TCRdb, only in-frame clones are kept and a portion is missing. The table shows around 130,000 clones, with roughly 77% occurring only once. Sequencing was carried out using PBMCs. The TCR comes from a woman in her forties in good health and CMV-seropositive. The chain uses TRBV25-1 and TRBJ1-6, with 11 bases identical to TRBD1. This CDR3 is CASSGGTGGYNSPLHF. CDR3 DNA sequence: TGTGCCAGCAGCGGGGGGACAGGGGGGTATAATTCACCCCTCCACTTT.